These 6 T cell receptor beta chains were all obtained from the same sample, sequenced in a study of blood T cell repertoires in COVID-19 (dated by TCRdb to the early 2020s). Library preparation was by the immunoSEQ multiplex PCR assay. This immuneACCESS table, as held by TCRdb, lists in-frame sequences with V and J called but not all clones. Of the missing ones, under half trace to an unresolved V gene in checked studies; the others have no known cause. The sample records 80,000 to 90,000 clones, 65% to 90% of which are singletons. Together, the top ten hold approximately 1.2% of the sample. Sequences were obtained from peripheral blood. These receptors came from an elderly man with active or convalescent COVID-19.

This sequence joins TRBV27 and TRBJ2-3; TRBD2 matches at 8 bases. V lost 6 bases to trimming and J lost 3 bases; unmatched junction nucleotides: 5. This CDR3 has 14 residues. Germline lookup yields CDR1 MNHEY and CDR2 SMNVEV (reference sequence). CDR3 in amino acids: CASSSGLGTDTQYF. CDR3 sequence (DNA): TGTGCCAGCAGCTCGGGACTAGGAACAGATACGCAGTATTTT.

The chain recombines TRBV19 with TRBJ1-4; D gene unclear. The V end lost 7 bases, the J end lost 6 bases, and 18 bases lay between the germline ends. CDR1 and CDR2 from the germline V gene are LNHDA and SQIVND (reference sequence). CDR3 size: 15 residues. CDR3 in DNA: TGTGCCAGTATTGGAGGGAGGCTCGGGGATGAAAAACTGTTTTTT. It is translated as CASIGGRLGDEKLFF. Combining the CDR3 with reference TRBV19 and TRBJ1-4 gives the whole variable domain DGGITQSPKYLFRKEGQNVTLSCEQNLNHDAMYWYRQDPGQGLRLIYYSQIVNDFQKGDIAEGYSVSREKKESFPLTVTSAQKNPTAFYLCASIGGRLGDEKLFFGSGTQLSVL.

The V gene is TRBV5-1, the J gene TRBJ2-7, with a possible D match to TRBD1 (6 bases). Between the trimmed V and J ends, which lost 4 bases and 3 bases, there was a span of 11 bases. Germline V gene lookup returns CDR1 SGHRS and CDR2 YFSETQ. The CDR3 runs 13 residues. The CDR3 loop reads CASSITGLYEQYF. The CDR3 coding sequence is TGCGCCAGCAGCATTACAGGGCTCTACGAGCAGTACTTC.

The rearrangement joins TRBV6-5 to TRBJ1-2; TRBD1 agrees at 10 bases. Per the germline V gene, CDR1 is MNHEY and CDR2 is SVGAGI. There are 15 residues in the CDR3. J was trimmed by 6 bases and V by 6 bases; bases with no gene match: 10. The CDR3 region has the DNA TGTGCCAGCAGCCAAGACAGGGGGCGAGGGAATGGCTACACCTTC. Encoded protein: CASSQDRGRGNGYTF.

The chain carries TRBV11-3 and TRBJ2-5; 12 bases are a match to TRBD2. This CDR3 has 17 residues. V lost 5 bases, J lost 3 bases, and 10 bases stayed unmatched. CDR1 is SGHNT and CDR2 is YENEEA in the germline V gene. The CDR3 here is CASSSGTSGRGEETQYF. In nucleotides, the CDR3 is TGTGCCAGCAGCAGCGGGACTAGCGGGCGAGGGGAAGAGACCCAGTACTTC.

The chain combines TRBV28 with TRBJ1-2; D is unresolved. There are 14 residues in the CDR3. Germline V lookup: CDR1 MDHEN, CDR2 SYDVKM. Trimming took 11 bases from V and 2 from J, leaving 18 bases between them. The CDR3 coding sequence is TGTGCCTCCCGGCCGGGGTCTCTAAACTATGGCTACACCTTC. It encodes CASRPGSLNYGYTF.